Sequencing of this T cell receptor beta chain was carried out in a study of glioma-infiltrating T cells after dendritic cell vaccination. Turning to the study itself: Autologous tumor lysate-pulsed dendritic cell vaccination was given between about 2003 and 2012.

All glioblastoma patients lacked an isocitrate dehydrogenase mutation. This CDR3 comprises 14 residues. Germline CDR1 MDHEN, CDR2 SYDVKM. V lost 6 bases and J lost 6; bases outside the gene matches: 7. Up to 2 ug genomic DNA was used for TCRB CDR3 amplification. Assay: immunoSEQ multiplex PCR; the TCRdb copy retains only in-frame clones and omits some. The sample shows around 21,000 clones, 70% to 80% of them seen only once. This clone was counted only a few times. This chain connects TRBV28 to TRBJ2-7; 11 nucleotides match TRBD2. The TCR was taken from a human donor with glioblastoma. Specimen: blood, collected before dendritic cell vaccination. CDR3 residues: CASRETGTSGEQYF. CDR3 bases: TGTGCCAGCAGAGAGACCGGGACTAGCGGCGAGCAGTACTTC. The whole variable domain, remainder taken from reference TRBV28 and TRBJ2-7, is DVKVTQSSRYLVKRTGEKVFLECVQDMDHENMFWYRQDPGLGLRLIYFSYDVKMKEKGDIPEGYSVSREKKERFSLILESASTNQTSMYLCASRETGTSGEQYFGPGTRLTVT.